This paragraph covers one T cell receptor beta chain sequence. The data belong to a study of blood T cell repertoires in COVID-19. Across the study: The United States, Italy and Spain provided the acute and convalescent COVID-19 samples.

In the study's own analysis: Reference gene primer amplification yielded estimated nucleated cell counts. The table came from immunoSEQ multiplex PCR; TCRdb's copy has only in-frame clones and leaves some out. The V and J calls and clone size come from that table; D and trimming were worked out from the DNA. The sample consists of approximately 180,000 clones, around 84% of them appearing once. Participants spanned ages roughly 18 to 95 years and resided in fewer than 30 US areas. Cohort 3 donors counted as recovered after two negative PCRs, clearance, or resolved symptoms. The TCR originated in a man between 45 and 60 years old who had recovered from COVID-19. Sequenced: PBMCs or T cells enriched from blood (not recorded which).

The CDR3: CASSFRQGGETQYF. The CDR3, as DNA: TGCGCCAGCAGCTTCCGACAGGGAGGAGAGACCCAGTACTTC. The V and J genes are TRBV5-1 and TRBJ2-5, with D perhaps TRBD1 (7 bases). This CDR3 region has 14 residues. V gave up 2 bases and J gave up 4 bases, with 12 bases separating them. Germline assignment: CDR1 SGHRS and CDR2 YFSETQ.